Listed below are T cell receptor beta chains from one sample, sequenced in a study of regulatory T cells in long-lasting Graves disease. TCRdb re-called the multiplex PCR reads through MiXCR, storing one row per CDR3 protein. The profile shows about 470,000 distinct CDR3 sequences, around a fifth of them singletons. The sample here was peripheral blood mononuclear cells (PBMCs), taken when the disease was refractory, from a patient treated with antithyroid drugs. The receptors originated from a female donor with Graves disease. Both conserved end residues are trimmed from each CDR3.

J | V | CDR3
TRBJ2-7 | TRBV7-9 | ASSSRPSHEQY
TRBJ1-1 | TRBV5-1 | ASSFGNRGIEGGTEAF
TRBJ2-5 | TRBV29-1 | SVAEGGAQY
TRBJ1-1 | TRBV6-2/TRBV6-3 | ASSYFSRPNTEAF
TRBJ1-4 | TRBV5-5 | ASNSLGGARTNEKLF
TRBJ1-5 | TRBV6-9 | ASSWGQPNQPQH
TRBJ1-1 | TRBV10-3 | AISESMGTEAF
TRBJ2-1 | TRBV7-2 | ASSLRGLDEQF
TRBJ1-2 | TRBV30 | AWSITGGPGGYT
TRBJ2-7 | TRBV7-3 | ASSGGNKLEQY
TRBJ2-4 | TRBV6-2/TRBV6-3 | ASQEAKNIQY
TRBJ2-2 | TRBV9 | ASSVVQTGELF
TRBJ1-4 | TRBV4-2 | ASSPRPYEGEKLF
TRBJ2-7 | TRBV6-1 | ASSASKSGTYEQY
TRBJ1-5 | TRBV19 | TSRGWQGNQPQH
TRBJ2-6 | TRBV5-1 | ASSLASVSSNVLT
TRBJ1-6 | TRBV19 | ASSIGGSSPLH
TRBJ1-5 | TRBV28 | ASSRLQPQH
TRBJ2-5 | TRBV28 | ASSSPAGGKNEQC
TRBJ2-3 | TRBV7-9 | ATRGGVNTDTQY
TRBJ2-2 | TRBV29-1 | SVEPSVGPGAGELF
TRBJ1-5 | TRBV12-3/TRBV12-4 | ASRWGGWVGQPQH